The rows below give T cell receptor beta chains drawn from one sample of a study of blood T cell repertoires in COVID-19. TCRdb keeps only in-frame clones here, not all; method: immunoSEQ multiplex PCR. The data contain just over 250,000 clones, around 84% of them singletons. The material sequenced was PBMCs or T cells enriched from blood (not recorded which). The receptors derive from a man younger than 45 with acute COVID-19. Each CDR3 is given with its conserved first and last residue. Each record gives: clone size, J gene, V gene, D gene, CDR3 length, CDR3 protein, CDR3 DNA. A D gene is named only where the DNA matches it firmly. Clone sizes are given selectively: once, few, many, or a class where the clone is expanded.

>once|TRBJ2-2|TRBV7-2|.|13
CASRPGGTGELFF
TGTGCCAGCAGACCAGGCGGGACCGGGGAGCTGTTTTTT
>.|TRBJ1-1|TRBV7-6|.|12
CASSDRNTEAFF
TGTGCCAGCAGCGACAGGAACACTGAAGCTTTCTTT
>.|TRBJ1-4|TRBV11-3|.|13
CASSLLQTGKLFF
TGTGCCAGCAGCTTGTTGCAGACGGGAAAACTGTTTTTT
>.|TRBJ2-1|TRBV5-4|.|15
CASSFNIGDFNEQFF
TGTGCCAGCAGCTTTAATATAGGGGACTTCAATGAGCAGTTCTTC
>.|TRBJ2-3|TRBV7-9|TRBD1|15
CASSNTGGSTDTQYF
TGTGCCAGCAGCAATACAGGGGGGAGCACAGATACGCAGTATTTT
>.|TRBJ2-1|TRBV5-1|.|15
CASAPQGSFSDEQFF
TGCGCCAGCGCCCCCCAGGGGAGTTTTAGCGATGAGCAGTTCTTC
>.|TRBJ2-3|TRBV5-6|TRBD1|14
CASSAQQGTDTQYF
TGTGCCAGCAGCGCCCAACAGGGGACAGATACGCAGTATTTT
>.|TRBJ1-4|TRBV24-1|TRBD1|15
CATSESQGQSEKLFF
TGTGCCACCAGTGAGTCACAGGGGCAGAGTGAAAAACTGTTTTTT
>.|TRBJ1-5|TRBV23-1|TRBD1|18
CASSQIPLQGEYNQPQHF
TGCGCCAGCAGTCAGATCCCCCTACAGGGGGAGTACAATCAGCCCCAGCATTTT
>.|TRBJ2-3|TRBV28|.|13
CASNRQYTDTQYF
TGTGCCAGCAATAGACAGTACACAGATACGCAGTATTTT
>.|TRBJ1-3|TRBV19|.|16
CASSIRQATSGNTIYF
TGTGCCAGTAGTATAAGGCAGGCCACCTCTGGAAACACCATATATTTT
>.|TRBJ1-6|TRBV19|TRBD1|15
CASQTDRAANSPLHF
TGTGCCAGTCAAACCGACAGGGCCGCTAATTCACCCCTCCACTTT
>.|TRBJ1-1|TRBV5-1|.|14
CASSLSQRHTEAFF
TGCGCCAGCAGCTTGTCACAGAGACACACTGAAGCTTTCTTT
>.|TRBJ2-2|TRBV5-1|TRBD1|17
CASSPNWDRPNTGELFF
TGCGCCAGCAGCCCCAACTGGGACAGGCCGAACACCGGGGAGCTGTTTTTT
>.|TRBJ1-1|TRBV5-4|.|13
CASSYRGFTEAFF
TGTGCCAGCAGTTATCGGGGGTTCACTGAAGCTTTCTTT
>.|TRBJ2-1|TRBV5-4|.|11
CAMVSRDEQFF
TGTGCCATGGTGAGCCGGGATGAGCAGTTCTTC
>.|TRBJ1-1|TRBV7-9|.|11
CASRRETEAFF
TGTGCCAGCAGGCGGGAAACAGAAGCTTTCTTT
>.|TRBJ1-6|TRBV7-2|.|13
CASSLEGRTPLHF
TGTGCCAGCAGCTTAGAGGGGCGGACACCCCTCCACTTT
>.|TRBJ2-3|TRBV9|.|15
CASSEQPGGTDTQYF
TGTGCCAGCAGCGAGCAACCCGGAGGGACAGATACGCAGTATTTT
>.|TRBJ2-2|TRBV3-1/TRBV3-2|.|15
CASAPRSAATGELFF
TGTGCCAGCGCCCCGAGAAGCGCGGCCACCGGGGAGCTGTTTTTT
>few|TRBJ1-6|TRBV9|.|16
CASSGRALSYNSPLHF
TGTGCCAGCAGCGGGAGGGCCCTCTCCTATAATTCACCCCTCCACTTT
>few|TRBJ2-3|TRBV19|TRBD1|15
CASSKDRVSTDTQYF
TGTGCCAGTAGTAAGGACAGGGTTAGCACAGATACGCAGTATTTT
>.|TRBJ2-3|TRBV19|.|14
CASQTGSSTDTQYF
TGTGCCAGCCAAACAGGGAGTAGCACAGATACGCAGTATTTT
>.|TRBJ2-4|TRBV6-5|.|15
CASRPGPGAKNIQYF
TGTGCCAGCAGGCCGGGTCCGGGAGCCAAAAACATTCAGTACTTC
>.|TRBJ1-3|TRBV19|TRBD1|15
CASSSGQVPGNTIYF
TGTGCCAGTAGTTCTGGACAGGTCCCTGGAAACACCATATATTTT
>.|TRBJ2-1|TRBV30|TRBD2|15
CAWGEGRGAYNEQFF
TGTGCCTGGGGGGAGGGGCGAGGGGCCTACAATGAGCAGTTCTTC
>.|TRBJ2-4|TRBV5-4|.|13
CASSLDRSDIQYF
TGTGCCAGCAGCTTGGACAGATCAGACATTCAGTACTTC
>.|TRBJ2-5|TRBV7-2|TRBD2|14
CASSLVSGAETQYF
TGTGCCAGCAGCTTAGTTAGCGGGGCAGAGACCCAGTACTTC
>.|TRBJ2-1|TRBV7-6|.|16
CASSLLGVQSYNEQFF
TGTGCCAGCAGCTTATTAGGGGTACAGTCCTACAATGAGCAGTTCTTC
>.|TRBJ1-2|TRBV4-2|.|16
CASSQGEEGGHYGYTF
TGTGCCAGCAGCCAAGGGGAAGAGGGAGGGCACTATGGCTACACCTTC
>.|TRBJ1-1|TRBV6-9|.|15
CASSLSKHGGTEAFF
TGTGCCAGCAGTTTATCCAAACATGGAGGGACTGAAGCTTTCTTT
>.|TRBJ2-3|TRBV28|.|9
CDTGGTQYF
TGTGATACCGGGGGTACGCAGTATTTT
>.|TRBJ2-1|TRBV13|TRBD2|16
CASSPSSSGSYNEQFF
TGTGCCAGCAGCCCCTCCTCTAGCGGGAGCTACAATGAGCAGTTCTTC